This T cell receptor beta chain was recovered during a study of blood T cell repertoires in COVID-19 (dated by TCRdb to between 2020 and 2021). Looking at the study overall: Collaborator samples came from the United States, Italy and Spain and covered acute and convalescent phases of COVID-19. A freely available public database, intended as a resource for researchers studying the immune response to SARS-CoV-2, is where the repertoires were released. The material from the prospective study consisted of cDNA or gDNA derived from T cells, B-cell-depleted T cells, or PBMCs. Samples were obtained from the ongoing ImmuneRACE study (first 160 participants) and from some 1,300 subjects provided by 6 global collaborators. HLA class I and class II types, where available, came from metadata supplied by the sample provider rather than from assay-based typing. Nearly every sample came with metadata listing a de-identified subject ID, COVID-19 status, age in years and sex. The dataset comprised deeply sampled blood TCRbeta repertoires from subjects exposed to, actively infected with, or recovered from COVID-19.

Whole blood was collected in K2EDTA tubes by collaborating institutions according to the institutions' own protocols. For TCRbeta analysis, collaborator samples were shipped as frozen whole blood, as isolated PBMCs, or as DNA extracted from either sample type. CDR1 is given as MNHNS and CDR2 as SASEGT, both from the germline V gene. Trimming takes 0 bases from V and 7 bases from J, and the germline ends sit 13 bases apart. The CDR3 numbers 15 residues from cysteine through phenylalanine. Only CDR3 DNA remains: 45 bases, in frame from the first base. What the authors observed across the whole study: The amount of clinical and demographic metadata varied by source and participant and was provided uncurated.

The immunoSEQ Assay, a bias-controlled multiplex PCR, was used to amplify TCRbeta CDR3 regions from genomic DNA. The original pipeline was this. The number of nucleated cells in each sample was estimated from the amplification of reference gene primers within the assay. To quantify the absolute abundance of each unique TCRbeta CDR3 rearrangement, sequence reads were collapsed and filtered. For each sample, productive Simpson clonality was calculated as the square root of Simpson's diversity index across productive rearrangements. TCRdb provides this immuneACCESS table in a form limited to in-frame rearrangements. Some clones are lacking; in checked studies, under half of them reflect an unresolved V gene, and why the rest are absent is not known. V and J calls and clone size are copied from that table; D and trimming were computed from the DNA. The sample yields 270,000 or so clones; about 85% were counted once. The ten largest clones add up to about an eighth of the sample.

As to this clone: What this receptor recognizes is not known. No base qualities exist here, and no much larger clone lies one base off it.

The clonotype comes from a human donor in a cohort sampled during active COVID-19. The sequenced sample consisted of peripheral blood. The V and J genes are TRBV6-1 and TRBJ1-3, and possibly TRBD1, on 6 matching bases. CDR3 region: CASSEARGSSNTIYF. The DNA sequence is given as TGTGCCAGCAGTGAAGCGAGGGGGAGTAGTAACACCATATATTTT.